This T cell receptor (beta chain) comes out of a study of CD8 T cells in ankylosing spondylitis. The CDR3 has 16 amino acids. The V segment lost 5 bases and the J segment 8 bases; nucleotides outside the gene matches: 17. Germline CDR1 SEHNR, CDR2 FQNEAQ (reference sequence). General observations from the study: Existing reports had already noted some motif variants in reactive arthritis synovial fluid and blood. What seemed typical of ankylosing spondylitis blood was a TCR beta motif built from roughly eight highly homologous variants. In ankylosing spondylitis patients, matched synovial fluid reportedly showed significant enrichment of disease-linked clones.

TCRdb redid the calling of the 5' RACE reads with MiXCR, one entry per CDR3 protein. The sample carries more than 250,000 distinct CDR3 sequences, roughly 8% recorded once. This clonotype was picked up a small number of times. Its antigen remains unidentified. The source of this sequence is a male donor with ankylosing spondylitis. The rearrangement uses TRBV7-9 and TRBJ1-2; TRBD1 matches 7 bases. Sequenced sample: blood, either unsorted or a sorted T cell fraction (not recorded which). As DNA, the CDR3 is TGTGCCAGCAGCATCGCCCGGACAGGTCCAGGGAGGGGCTACACCTTC. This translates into CASSIARTGPGRGYTF. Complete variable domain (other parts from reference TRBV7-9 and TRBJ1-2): DTGVSQNPRHKITKRGQNVTFRCDPISEHNRLYWYRQTLGQGPEFLTYFQNEAQLEKSRLLSDRFSAERPKGSFSTLEIQRTEQGDSAMYLCASSIARTGPGRGYTFGSGTRLTVV.